This TCR beta chain was captured by sequencing in a study of vaccination and CD4 T cells after COVID-19. Across the study: The cells in question were stimulated using overlapping spike peptides derived from SARS-CoV-2, HCoV-NL63, HCoV-OC43 and HCoV-229E. Broader study findings: 304 of 307 vaccine-specific clones from convalescent patients were spike mono-reactive.

This clonotype appeared once. The antigen remains undetermined. Stated treatment: approximately nine-day PBMC culture with coronavirus spike peptide pools or control peptides (ViraFEST assay). Losses at the gene ends were 6 bases for V and 5 bases for J; bases not matched to a gene: 17. Per germline, CDR1 MNHNS and CDR2 SASEGT. The CDR3 is 17 residues long. Cultured CD4+ T-cell DNA underwent Oncomine TCR Beta short-read sequencing. Once CD4+ T cells had been cultured, genomic DNA was extracted from them. TCRdb used MiXCR to reprocess the PCR reads, holding one entry per CDR3 protein. The repertoire holds around 9,000 distinct CDR3 sequences, with approximately 60% as singletons.

This sequence originates from a human donor who had recovered from COVID-19. V usage is TRBV6-1 and J usage is TRBJ2-5; 8 bases align to TRBD1. Source material: CD4+ T cells from blood, cultured in vitro. CDR3 sequence (DNA): TGTGCCAGCAGCGAAACCAAGGCAGGGGGCCTCGGGGAGACCCAGTACTTC. As protein: CASSETKAGGLGETQYF.